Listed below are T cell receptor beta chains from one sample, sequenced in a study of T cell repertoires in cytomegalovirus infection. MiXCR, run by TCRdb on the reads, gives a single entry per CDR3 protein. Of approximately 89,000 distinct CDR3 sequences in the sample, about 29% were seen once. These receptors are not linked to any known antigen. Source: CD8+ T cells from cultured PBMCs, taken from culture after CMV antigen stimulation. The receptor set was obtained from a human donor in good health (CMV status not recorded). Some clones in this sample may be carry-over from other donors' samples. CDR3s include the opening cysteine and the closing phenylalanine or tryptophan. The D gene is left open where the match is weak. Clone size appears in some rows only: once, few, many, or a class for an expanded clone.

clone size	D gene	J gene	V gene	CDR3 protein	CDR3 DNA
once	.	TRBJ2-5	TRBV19	CASSGNRKETQYF	TGTGCCAGTAGCGGGAACAGAAAAGAGACCCAGTACTTC
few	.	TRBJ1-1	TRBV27	CASRAGNTEAFF	TGTGCCAGCAGGGCGGGTAACACTGAAGCGTTCTTT
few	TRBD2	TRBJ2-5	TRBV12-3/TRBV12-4	CASSLLAGEQETQYF	TGTGCCAGCAGTTTACTAGCGGGGGAACAAGAGACCCAGTACTTC
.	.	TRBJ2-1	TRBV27	CASRDYNEQFF	TGTGCCAGCAGGGACTACAATGAGCAGTTCTTC
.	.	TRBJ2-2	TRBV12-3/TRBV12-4	CASTSVGGANTGELFF	TGTGCCAGCACCTCGGTGGGGGGCGCGAACACCGGGGAGCTGTTTTTT
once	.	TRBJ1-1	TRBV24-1	CATRDRMNTEAFF	TGTGCCACTAGAGACAGGATGAACACTGAAGCTTTCTTT
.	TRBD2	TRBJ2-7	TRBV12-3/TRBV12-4	CASRLGTSGEYEQYF	TGTGCCAGCAGACTAGGGACTAGCGGGGAATACGAGCAGTACTTC
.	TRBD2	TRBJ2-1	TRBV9	CASSPIAGGPGNEQFF	TGTGCCAGCAGCCCCATAGCGGGGGGGCCGGGCAATGAGCAGTTCTTC
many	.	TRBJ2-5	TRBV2	CASSPTIGQYQETQYF	TGTGCCAGCAGCCCCACTATCGGGCAGTACCAAGAGACCCAGTACTTC
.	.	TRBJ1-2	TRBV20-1	CSATPAGRNGYTF	TGCAGTGCTACCCCGGCAGGAAGAAATGGCTACACCTTC
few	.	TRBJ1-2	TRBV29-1	CSVALGRDDNGYTF	TGCAGCGTTGCCTTGGGACGCGACGACAATGGCTACACCTTC